This T cell receptor beta chain comes out of a study of blood T cell repertoires in COVID-19. The authors' processing: Quantification of nucleated cells was approximated via reference gene primer amplification. Some clones are missing from TCRdb's copy, which holds only in-frame ones; the method was immunoSEQ multiplex PCR. V and J calls and clone size follow that table, whereas D and trimming were derived from the DNA. Here the sample spans a few hundred thousand clones, roughly nine tenths being singletons. V dropped 7 bases and J dropped 1 base, with 14 bases sitting between them. The CDR3 has 15 residues. Looked up from germline, CDR1 is LNHDA and CDR2 is SQIVND (reference sequence). Cohort placement rested on clinical history that participants reported themselves. Recovered participants had two consecutive negative NP/OP PCR tests, healthcare professional clearance, or symptom resolution.

The rearrangement uses TRBV19 and TRBJ1-5; perhaps TRBD1 as D (6 bases). The sample was PBMCs or T cells enriched from blood (not recorded which). This receptor was taken from a man aged 18 to 30 who had recovered from COVID-19. CDR3 sequence: CASTTGSGSNQPQHF. The CDR3 DNA reads as TGTGCCAGTACCACAGGGTCTGGAAGCAATCAGCCCCAGCATTTT.